This T cell receptor (beta chain) was sequenced in a study of blood T cell repertoires in COVID-19. Sequencing was performed with immunoSEQ multiplex PCR; in TCRdb, only in-frame clones are kept and a portion is missing. The sample lists 250,000 to 400,000 clones, roughly 88% occurring once. V lost 10 bases and J 5 bases, leaving 11 bases between the germline ends. This CDR3 has 11 amino acids. Per the germline V gene, CDR1 is MDHEN and CDR2 is SYDVKM. The sequence was obtained from a woman aged 25 to 39 with COVID-19, enrolled during active disease. Sequencing was done on a sample of peripheral blood. The chain links TRBV28 to TRBJ1-2; no clear D. CDR3: CATRYSYGYTF. In nucleotides, the CDR3 is TGTGCCACCCGGTACTCATATGGCTACACCTTC.